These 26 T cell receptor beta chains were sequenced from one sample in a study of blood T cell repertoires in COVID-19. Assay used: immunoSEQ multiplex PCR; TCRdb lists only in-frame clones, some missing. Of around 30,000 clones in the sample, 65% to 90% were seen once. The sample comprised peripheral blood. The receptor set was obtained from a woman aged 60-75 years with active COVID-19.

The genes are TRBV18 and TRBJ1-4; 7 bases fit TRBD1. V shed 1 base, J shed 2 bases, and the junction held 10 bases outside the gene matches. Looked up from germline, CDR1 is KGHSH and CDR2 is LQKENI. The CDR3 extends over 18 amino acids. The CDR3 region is CASSPRILTTGTNEKLFF. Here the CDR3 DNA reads TGTGCCAGCTCACCACGTATCCTTACGACAGGGACTAATGAAAAACTGTTTTTT.

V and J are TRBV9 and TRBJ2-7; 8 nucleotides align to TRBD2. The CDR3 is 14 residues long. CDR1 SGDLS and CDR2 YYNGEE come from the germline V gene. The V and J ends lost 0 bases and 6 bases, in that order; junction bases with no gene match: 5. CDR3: CASSVGGTSREQYF. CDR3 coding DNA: TGTGCCAGCAGCGTAGGGGGGACTAGTCGCGAGCAGTACTTC. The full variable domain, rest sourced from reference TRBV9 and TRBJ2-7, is DSGVTQTPKHLITATGQRVTLRCSPRSGDLSVYWYQQSLDQGLQFLIQYYNGEERAKGNILERFSAQQFPDLHSELNLSSLELGDSALYFCASSVGGTSREQYFGPGTRLTVT.

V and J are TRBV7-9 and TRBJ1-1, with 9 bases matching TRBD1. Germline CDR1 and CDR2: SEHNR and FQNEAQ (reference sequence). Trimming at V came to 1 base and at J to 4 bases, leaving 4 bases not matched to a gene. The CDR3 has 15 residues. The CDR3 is CASSLGDREFTEAFF. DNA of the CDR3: TGTGCCAGCAGCTTAGGGGACAGGGAGTTCACTGAAGCTTTCTTT.

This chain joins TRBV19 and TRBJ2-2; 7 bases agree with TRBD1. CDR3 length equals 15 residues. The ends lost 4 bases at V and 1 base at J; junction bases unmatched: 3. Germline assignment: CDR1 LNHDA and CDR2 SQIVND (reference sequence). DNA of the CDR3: TGTGCCAGTAGTACCCCAGGGGGGAACACCGGGGAGCTGTTTTTT. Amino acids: CASSTPGGNTGELFF. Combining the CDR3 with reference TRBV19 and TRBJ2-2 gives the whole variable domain DGGITQSPKYLFRKEGQNVTLSCEQNLNHDAMYWYRQDPGQGLRLIYYSQIVNDFQKGDIAEGYSVSREKKESFPLTVTSAQKNPTAFYLCASSTPGGNTGELFFGEGSRLTVL.

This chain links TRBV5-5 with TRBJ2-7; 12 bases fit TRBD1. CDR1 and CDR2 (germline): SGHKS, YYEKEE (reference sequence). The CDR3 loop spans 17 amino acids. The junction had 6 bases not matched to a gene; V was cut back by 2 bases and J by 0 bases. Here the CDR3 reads CASSFGTGGLSSYEQYF. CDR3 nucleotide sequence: TGTGCCAGCAGCTTCGGGACAGGGGGCCTTTCCTCCTACGAGCAGTACTTC.

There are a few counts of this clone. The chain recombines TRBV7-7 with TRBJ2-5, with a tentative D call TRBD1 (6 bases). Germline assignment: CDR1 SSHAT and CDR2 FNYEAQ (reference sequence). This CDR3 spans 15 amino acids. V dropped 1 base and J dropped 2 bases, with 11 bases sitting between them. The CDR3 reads CASSLGRTAQETQYF. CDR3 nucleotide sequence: TGTGCCAGCAGCTTAGGGCGGACAGCTCAAGAGACCCAGTACTTC. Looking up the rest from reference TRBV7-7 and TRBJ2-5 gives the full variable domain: GAGVSQSPRYKVTKRGQDVTLRCDPISSHATLYWYQQALGQGPEFLTYFNYEAQPDKSGLPSDRFSAERPEGSISTLTIQRTEQRDSAMYRCASSLGRTAQETQYFGPGTRLLVL.

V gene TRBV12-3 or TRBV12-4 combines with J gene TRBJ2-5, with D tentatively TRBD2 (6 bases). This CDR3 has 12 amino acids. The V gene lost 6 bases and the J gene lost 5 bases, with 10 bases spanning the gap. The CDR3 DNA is TGTGCCAGCAGCTACAGCGGGGAGACCCAGTACTTC. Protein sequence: CASSYSGETQYF.

CDR3 sequence reads: CASSLTGGSETQYF. The CDR3 DNA is TGCGCCAGCAGCTTGACAGGGGGCTCGGAGACCCAGTACTTC. J is TRBJ2-5 and V is TRBV5-1; the match to TRBD1 covers 9 bases. Germline lookup yields CDR1 SGHRS and CDR2 YFSETQ. The CDR3 sequence is 14 residues long. Germline trimming cut 1 base from V and 5 bases from J; bases unmatched to any gene: 3.

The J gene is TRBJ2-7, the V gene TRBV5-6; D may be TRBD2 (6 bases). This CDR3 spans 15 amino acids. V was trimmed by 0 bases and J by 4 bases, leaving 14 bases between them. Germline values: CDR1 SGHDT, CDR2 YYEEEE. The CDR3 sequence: CASSLEASAKYEQYF. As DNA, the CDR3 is TGTGCCAGCAGCTTGGAGGCTAGCGCAAAATACGAGCAGTACTTC.

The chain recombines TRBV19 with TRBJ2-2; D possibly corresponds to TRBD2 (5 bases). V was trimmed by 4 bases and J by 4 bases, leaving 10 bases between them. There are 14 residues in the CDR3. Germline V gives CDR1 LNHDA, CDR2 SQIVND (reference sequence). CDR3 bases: TGTGCCAGTAGTAATCAAGGGAGCACCGGGGAGCTGTTTTTT. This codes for CASSNQGSTGELFF. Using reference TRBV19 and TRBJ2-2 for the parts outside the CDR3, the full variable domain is DGGITQSPKYLFRKEGQNVTLSCEQNLNHDAMYWYRQDPGQGLRLIYYSQIVNDFQKGDIAEGYSVSREKKESFPLTVTSAQKNPTAFYLCASSNQGSTGELFFGEGSRLTVL.

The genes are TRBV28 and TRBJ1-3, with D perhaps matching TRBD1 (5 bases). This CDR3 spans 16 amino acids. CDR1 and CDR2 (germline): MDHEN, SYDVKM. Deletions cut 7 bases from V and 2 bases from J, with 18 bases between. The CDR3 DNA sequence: TGTGCCAGCACCCTTGGGGCTGGGATAGCTGGAAACACCATATATTTT. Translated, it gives CASTLGAGIAGNTIYF.

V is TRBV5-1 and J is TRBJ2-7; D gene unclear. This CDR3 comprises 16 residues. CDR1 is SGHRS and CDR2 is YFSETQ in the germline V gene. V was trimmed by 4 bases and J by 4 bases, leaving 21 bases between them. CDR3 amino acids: CASSPRVAPRLYEQYF. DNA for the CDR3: TGCGCCAGCAGCCCCCGGGTTGCCCCCCGTCTATACGAGCAGTACTTC.

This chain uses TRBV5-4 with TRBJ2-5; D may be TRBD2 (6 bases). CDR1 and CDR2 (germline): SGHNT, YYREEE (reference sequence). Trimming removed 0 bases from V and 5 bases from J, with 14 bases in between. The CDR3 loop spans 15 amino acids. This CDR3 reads CASSLGGVAQETQYF. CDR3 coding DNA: TGTGCCAGCAGCTTGGGGGGGGTGGCCCAGGAGACCCAGTACTTC.

CDR3: CASGGALYNSPLHF. CDR3 DNA sequence: TGTGCCAGCGGCGGGGCCTTATATAATTCACCCCTCCACTTT. The gene calls are TRBV28 and TRBJ1-6; TRBD1 is a possible D gene (5 bases). The CDR3 length is 14 residues. CDR1 and CDR2 from the germline V gene are MDHEN and SYDVKM. Trimming stripped 8 bases from V and 4 bases from J, with 12 bases between.

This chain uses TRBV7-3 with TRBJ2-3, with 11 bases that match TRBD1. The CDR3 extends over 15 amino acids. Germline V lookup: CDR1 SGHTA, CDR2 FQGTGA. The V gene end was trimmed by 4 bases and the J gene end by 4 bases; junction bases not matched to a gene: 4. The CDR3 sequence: CASSSGQGAADTQYF. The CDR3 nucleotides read TGTGCCAGCAGCTCAGGACAGGGGGCGGCAGATACGCAGTATTTT. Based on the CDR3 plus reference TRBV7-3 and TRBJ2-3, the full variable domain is GAGVSQTPSNKVTEKGKYVELRCDPISGHTALYWYRQSLGQGPEFLIYFQGTGAADDSGLPNDRFFAVRPEGSVSTLKIQRTERGDSAVYLCASSSGQGAADTQYFGPGTRLTVL.

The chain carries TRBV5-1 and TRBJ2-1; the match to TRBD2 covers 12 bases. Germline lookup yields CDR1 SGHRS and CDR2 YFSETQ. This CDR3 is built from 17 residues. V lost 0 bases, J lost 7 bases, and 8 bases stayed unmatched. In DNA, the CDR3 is TGCGCCAGCAGCTTGGCCTCACTAGCGGGGGGCAAAAATGAGCAGTTCTTC. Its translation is CASSLASLAGGKNEQFF.

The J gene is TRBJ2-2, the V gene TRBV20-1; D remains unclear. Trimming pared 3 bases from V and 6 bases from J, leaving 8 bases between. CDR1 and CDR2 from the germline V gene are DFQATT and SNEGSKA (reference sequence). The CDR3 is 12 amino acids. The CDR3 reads CSASQISGELFF. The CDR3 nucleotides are TGCAGTGCTAGTCAGATTTCCGGGGAGCTGTTTTTT.

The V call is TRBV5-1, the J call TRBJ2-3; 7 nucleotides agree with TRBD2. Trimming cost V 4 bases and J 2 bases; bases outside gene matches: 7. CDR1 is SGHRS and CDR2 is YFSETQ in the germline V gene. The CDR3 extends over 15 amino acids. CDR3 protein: CASSTSGTITDTQYF. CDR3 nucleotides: TGCGCCAGCAGCACAAGCGGGACCATCACAGATACGCAGTATTTT.

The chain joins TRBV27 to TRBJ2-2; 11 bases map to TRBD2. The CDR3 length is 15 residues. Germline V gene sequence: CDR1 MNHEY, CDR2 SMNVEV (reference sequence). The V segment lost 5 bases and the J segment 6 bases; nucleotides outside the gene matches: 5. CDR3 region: CASSRSGRGPGELFF. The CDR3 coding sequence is TGTGCCAGCAGTCGTAGCGGGAGGGGCCCCGGGGAGCTGTTTTTT.

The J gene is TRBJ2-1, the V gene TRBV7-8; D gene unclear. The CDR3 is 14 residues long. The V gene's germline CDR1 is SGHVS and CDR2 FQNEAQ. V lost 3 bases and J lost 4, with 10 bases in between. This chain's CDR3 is CASSFSPGYNEQFF. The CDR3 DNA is TGTGCCAGCAGCTTTTCGCCAGGATACAATGAGCAGTTCTTC.

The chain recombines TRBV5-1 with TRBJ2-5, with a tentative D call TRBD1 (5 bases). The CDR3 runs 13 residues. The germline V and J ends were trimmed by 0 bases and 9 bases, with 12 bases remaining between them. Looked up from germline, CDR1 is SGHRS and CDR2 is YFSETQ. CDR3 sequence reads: CASSLDSVGAQYF. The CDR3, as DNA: TGCGCCAGCAGCTTGGATTCCGTAGGGGCCCAGTACTTC.

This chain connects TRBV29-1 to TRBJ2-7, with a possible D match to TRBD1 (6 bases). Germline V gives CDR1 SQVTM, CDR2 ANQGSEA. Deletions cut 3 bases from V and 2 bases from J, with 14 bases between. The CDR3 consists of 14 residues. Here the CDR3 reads CSVDIGQNTYEQYF. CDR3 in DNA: TGCAGCGTTGACATCGGACAGAATACCTACGAGCAGTACTTC.

For the CDR3, the DNA is TGCGCCAGCAGCTTGGAGGCCCAGGGGAACACTGAAGCTTTCTTT. Its translation is CASSLEAQGNTEAFF. V and J are TRBV5-1 and TRBJ1-1, with D possibly being TRBD1 (5 bases). The CDR3 covers 15 residues. Germline CDR1 and CDR2: SGHRS and YFSETQ. Deletions cut 0 bases from V and 1 base from J, with 10 bases between.

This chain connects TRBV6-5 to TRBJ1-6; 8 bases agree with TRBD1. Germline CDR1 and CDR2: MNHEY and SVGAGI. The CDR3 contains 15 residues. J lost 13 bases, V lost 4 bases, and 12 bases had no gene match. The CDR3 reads CASSSLDREGRPLHF. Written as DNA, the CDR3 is TGTGCCAGCAGTTCTTTGGACAGGGAGGGGAGGCCCCTCCACTTT.

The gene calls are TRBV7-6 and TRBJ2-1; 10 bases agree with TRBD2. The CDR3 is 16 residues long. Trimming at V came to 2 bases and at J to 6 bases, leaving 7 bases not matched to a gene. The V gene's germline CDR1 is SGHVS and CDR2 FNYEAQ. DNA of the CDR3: TGTGCCAGCAGCTTAAAGCGGGAGGGCCTGGGCAATGAGCAGTTCTTC. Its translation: CASSLKREGLGNEQFF.

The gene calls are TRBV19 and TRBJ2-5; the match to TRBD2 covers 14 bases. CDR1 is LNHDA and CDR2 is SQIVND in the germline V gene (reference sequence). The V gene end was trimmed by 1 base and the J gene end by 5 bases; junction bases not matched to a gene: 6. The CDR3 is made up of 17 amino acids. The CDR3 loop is CASSIGTSGGPQETQYF. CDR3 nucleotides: TGTGCCAGTAGTATAGGGACTAGCGGGGGGCCCCAGGAGACCCAGTACTTC.